This T cell receptor beta chain originates from a study of blood T cell repertoires in COVID-19. Study-wide background: PBMCs, B-cell-depleted T cells, or T cells were the source of the cDNA or gDNA that made up the material.

This CDR3 has 13 residues. How the authors handled the data: It was from reference gene primer amplification that nucleated cell counts were estimated. Sequencing was performed with immunoSEQ multiplex PCR; in TCRdb, only in-frame clones are kept and a portion is missing. V and J calls and clone size come straight from that table; D and trimming were deduced from the DNA. The data show nearly 110,000 clones, around 80% seen once. Sequencing used peripheral blood. The clonotype was recovered from a woman in her sixties or seventies with acute or convalescent COVID-19. The chain combines TRBV1 with TRBJ1-1. TRBV1 is assigned pseudogene status. CDR3 DNA: TGCACCAGCAGCCAAGATCGAACGAGGGTAGCTTTCTTT. It is translated as CTSSQDRTRVAFF.